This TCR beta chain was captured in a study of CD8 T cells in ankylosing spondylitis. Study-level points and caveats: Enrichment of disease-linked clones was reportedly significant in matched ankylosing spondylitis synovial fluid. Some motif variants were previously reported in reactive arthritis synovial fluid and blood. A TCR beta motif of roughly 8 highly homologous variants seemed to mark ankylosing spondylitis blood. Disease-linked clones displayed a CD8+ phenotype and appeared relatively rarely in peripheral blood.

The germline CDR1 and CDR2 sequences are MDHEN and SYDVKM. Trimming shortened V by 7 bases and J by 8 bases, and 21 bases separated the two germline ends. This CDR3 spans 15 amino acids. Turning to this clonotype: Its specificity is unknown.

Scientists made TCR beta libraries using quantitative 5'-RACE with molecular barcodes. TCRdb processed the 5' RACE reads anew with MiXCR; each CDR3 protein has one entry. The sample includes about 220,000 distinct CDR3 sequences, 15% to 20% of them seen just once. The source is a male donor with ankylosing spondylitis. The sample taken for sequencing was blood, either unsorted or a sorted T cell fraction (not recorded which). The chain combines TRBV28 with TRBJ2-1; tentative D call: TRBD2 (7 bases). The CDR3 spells CASTQRRGAGDEQFF. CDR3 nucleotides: TGTGCCAGCACCCAAAGACGGGGGGCAGGCGATGAGCAGTTCTTC.